The T cell receptor (beta chain) described here comes from a study of cytomegalovirus exposure and HLA in healthy donors. Study overall: Early release data held around 82 million unique TCRs from HLA-typed donors. Study-wide findings and caveats: Available immune exposure information was restricted to CMV serostatus only.

60 Vbeta and 13 Jbeta primers were used in PCR. Generated by immunoSEQ multiplex PCR, the TCRdb table keeps only in-frame clones and is missing some. The sample lists some 90,000 clones; over 75% were seen once. A word on this clone: The antigen is undetermined.

The germline gives CDR1 SGHDT, CDR2 YYEEEE. The CDR3 runs to 19 residues. Trimming removed 4 bases from V and 4 bases from J; junction bases left unmatched: 17. Participants comprised healthy donors of bone marrow. Unrecorded immune exposure was likely among donors, who were nominally healthy when sampled. The rearrangement uses TRBV5-6 and TRBJ1-5, with 10 nucleotides matching TRBD1. Material: PBMCs. This sequence was found in a man aged 50 to 59 in good health and CMV-seronegative. The CDR3 bases are TGTGCCAGCAGCCGGACCGGGACAGGGGCCTCCGGCGGAAATCAGCCCCAGCATTTT. This gives the protein CASSRTGTGASGGNQPQHF.